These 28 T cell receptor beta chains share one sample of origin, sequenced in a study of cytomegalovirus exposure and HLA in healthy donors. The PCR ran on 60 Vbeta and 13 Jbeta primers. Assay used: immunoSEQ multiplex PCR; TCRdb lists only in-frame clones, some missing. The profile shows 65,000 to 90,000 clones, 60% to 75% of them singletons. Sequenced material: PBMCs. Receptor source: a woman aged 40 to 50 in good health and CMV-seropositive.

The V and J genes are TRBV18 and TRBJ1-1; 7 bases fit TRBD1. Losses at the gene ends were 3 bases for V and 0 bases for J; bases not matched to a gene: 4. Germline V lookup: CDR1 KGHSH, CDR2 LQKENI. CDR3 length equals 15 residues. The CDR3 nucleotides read TGTGCCAGCTCACCGGGACAGTTACTGAACACTGAAGCTTTCTTT. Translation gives CASSPGQLLNTEAFF.

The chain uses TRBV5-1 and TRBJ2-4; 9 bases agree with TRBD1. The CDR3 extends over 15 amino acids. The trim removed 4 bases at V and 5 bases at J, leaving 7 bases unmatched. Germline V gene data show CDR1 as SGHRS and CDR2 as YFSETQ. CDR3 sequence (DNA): TGCGCCAGCAGCCCGGGACAGGGAGGCGAAAACATTCAGTACTTC. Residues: CASSPGQGGENIQYF.

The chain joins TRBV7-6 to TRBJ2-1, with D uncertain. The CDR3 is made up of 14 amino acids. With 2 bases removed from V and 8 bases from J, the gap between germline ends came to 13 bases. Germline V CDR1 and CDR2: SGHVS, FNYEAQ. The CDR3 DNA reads TGTGCCAGCAGCTTAATGTACTCCGGGTATGAGCAGTTCTTC. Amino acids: CASSLMYSGYEQFF.

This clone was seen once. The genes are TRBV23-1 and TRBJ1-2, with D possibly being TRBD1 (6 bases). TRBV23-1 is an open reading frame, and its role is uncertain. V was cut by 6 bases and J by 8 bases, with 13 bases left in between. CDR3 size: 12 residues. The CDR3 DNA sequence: TGCGCCAGCAGCCCTGACAGGTACGGCTACACCTTC. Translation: CASSPDRYGYTF.

CDR3 loop: CAWNRGIAYGYTF. CDR3 bases: TGTGCCTGGAACAGGGGGATAGCCTATGGCTACACCTTC. The chain combines TRBV30 with TRBJ1-2; 8 positions match TRBD1. CDR1 GTSNPN and CDR2 SVGIG come from the germline V gene (reference sequence). CDR3 length: 13 amino acids. V was pared by 4 bases and J by 4 bases, with 5 bases of the junction left unmatched.

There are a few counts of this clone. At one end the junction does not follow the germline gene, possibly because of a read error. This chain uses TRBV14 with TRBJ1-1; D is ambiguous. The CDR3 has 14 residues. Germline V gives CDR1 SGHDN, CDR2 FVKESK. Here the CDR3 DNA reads TGTGCCAGCAGCCAAATTCCCGGGAACGCTGAAGCTTTCTTT. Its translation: CASSQIPGNAEAFF.

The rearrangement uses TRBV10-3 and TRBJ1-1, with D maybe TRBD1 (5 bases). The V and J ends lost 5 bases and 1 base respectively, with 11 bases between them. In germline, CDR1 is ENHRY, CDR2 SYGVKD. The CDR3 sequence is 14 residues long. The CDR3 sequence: CAISKDGGNTEAFF. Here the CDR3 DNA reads TGTGCCATCAGTAAGGACGGGGGGAACACTGAAGCTTTCTTT.

The CDR3 region has the DNA TGTGCCAGCAGCTTTAAAACGGGGGTTGCAGATACGCAGTATTTT. Translation gives CASSFKTGVADTQYF. This chain uses TRBV5-4 with TRBJ2-3; the D gene is possibly TRBD2 (6 bases). The CDR3 is made up of 15 amino acids. Germline V gives CDR1 SGHNT, CDR2 YYREEE (reference sequence). V was trimmed by 2 bases and J by 4 bases, leaving 14 bases between them.

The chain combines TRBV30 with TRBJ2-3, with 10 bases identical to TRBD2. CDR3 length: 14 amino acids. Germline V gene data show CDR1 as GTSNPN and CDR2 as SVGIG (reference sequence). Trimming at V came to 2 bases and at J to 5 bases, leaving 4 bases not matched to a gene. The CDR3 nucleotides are TGTGCCTGGAGTCCTAGCGGGGGCGGAGATACGCAGTATTTT. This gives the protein CAWSPSGGGDTQYF.

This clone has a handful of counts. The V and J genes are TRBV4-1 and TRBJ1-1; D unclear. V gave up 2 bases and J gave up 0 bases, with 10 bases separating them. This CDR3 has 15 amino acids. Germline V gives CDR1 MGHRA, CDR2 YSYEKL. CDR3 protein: CASSQLGRLNTEAFF. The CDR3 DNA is TGCGCCAGCAGCCAATTGGGCAGGCTGAACACTGAAGCTTTCTTT.

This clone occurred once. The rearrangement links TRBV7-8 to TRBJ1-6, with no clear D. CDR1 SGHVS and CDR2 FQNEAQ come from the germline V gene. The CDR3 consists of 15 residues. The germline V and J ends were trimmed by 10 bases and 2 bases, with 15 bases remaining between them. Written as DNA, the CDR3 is TGTGCCACCCAGAGGTATGCAGCCTATAATTCACCCCTCCACTTT. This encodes CATQRYAAYNSPLHF.

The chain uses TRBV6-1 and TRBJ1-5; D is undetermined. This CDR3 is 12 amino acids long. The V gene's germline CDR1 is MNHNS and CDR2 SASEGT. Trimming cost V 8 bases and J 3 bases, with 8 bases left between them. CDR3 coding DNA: TGTGCCAGCGGCCCACCCAATCAGCCCCAGCATTTT. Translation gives CASGPPNQPQHF.

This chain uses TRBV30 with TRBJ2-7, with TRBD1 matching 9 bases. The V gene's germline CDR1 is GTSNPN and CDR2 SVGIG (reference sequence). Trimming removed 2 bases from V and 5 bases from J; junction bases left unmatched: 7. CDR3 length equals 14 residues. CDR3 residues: CAWSIGTGSDEQYF. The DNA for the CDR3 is TGTGCCTGGAGTATCGGGACAGGGTCCGACGAGCAGTACTTC.

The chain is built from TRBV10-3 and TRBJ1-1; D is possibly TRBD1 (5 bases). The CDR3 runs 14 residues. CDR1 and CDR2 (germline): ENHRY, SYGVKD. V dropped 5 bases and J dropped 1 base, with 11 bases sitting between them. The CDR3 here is CAISLQGGNTEAFF. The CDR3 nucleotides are TGTGCCATCAGTCTCCAGGGCGGGAACACTGAAGCTTTCTTT.

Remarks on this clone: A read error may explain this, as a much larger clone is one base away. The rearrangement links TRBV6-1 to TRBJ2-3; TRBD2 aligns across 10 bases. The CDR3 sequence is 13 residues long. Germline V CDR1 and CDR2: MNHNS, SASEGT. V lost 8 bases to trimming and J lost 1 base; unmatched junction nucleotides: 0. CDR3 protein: CASGLAGTDTQYF. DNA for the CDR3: TGTGCCAGCGGACTAGCGGGCACAGATACGCAGTATTTT.

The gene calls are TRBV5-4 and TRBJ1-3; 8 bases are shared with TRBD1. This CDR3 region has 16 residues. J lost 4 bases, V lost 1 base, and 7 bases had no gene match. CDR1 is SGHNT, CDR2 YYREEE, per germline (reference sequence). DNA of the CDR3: TGTGCCAGCAGCTTGAACAGGGGGGCCAACGGAAACACCATATATTTT. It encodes CASSLNRGANGNTIYF.

The CDR3 spells CASSQPSGGVTDTQYF. The CDR3 bases are TGTGCCAGCAGTCAACCTAGCGGGGGAGTCACAGATACGCAGTATTTT. This chain connects TRBV7-9 to TRBJ2-3, with 10 bases identical to TRBD2. Trimming removed 6 bases from V and 2 bases from J; junction bases left unmatched: 8. The CDR3 contains 16 residues. The germline V gene has CDR1 SEHNR and CDR2 FQNEAQ (reference sequence).

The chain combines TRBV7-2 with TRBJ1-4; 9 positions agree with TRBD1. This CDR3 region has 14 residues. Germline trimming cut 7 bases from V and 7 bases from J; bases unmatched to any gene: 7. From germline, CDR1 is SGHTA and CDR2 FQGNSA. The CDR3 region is CASKLQGAGEKLFF. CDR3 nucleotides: TGTGCCAGCAAGTTACAGGGGGCAGGTGAAAAACTGTTTTTT.

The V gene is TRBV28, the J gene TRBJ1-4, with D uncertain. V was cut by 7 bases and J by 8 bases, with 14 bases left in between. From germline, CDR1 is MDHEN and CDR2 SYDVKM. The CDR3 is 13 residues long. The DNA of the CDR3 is TGTGCCAGCATACTATCCCGGGGAGAAAAACTGTTTTTT. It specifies CASILSRGEKLFF.

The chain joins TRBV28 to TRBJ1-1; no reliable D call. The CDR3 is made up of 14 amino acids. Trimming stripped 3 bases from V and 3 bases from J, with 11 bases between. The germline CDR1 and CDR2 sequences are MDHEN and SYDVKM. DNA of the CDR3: TGTGCCAGCAGTTTTCACGGAGGCGACACTGAAGCTTTCTTT. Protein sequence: CASSFHGGDTEAFF.

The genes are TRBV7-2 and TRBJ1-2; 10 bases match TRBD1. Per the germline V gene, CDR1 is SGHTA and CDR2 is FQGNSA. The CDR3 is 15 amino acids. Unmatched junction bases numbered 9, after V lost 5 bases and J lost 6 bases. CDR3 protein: CASSAGTGVNNGYTF. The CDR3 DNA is TGTGCCAGCAGCGCCGGGACAGGGGTTAATAATGGCTACACCTTC.

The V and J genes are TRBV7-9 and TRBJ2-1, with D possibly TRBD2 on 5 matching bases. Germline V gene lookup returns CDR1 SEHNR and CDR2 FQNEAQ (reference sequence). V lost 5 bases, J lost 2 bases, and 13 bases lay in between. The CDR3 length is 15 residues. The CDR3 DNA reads TGTGCCAGCAGCCCACGGACTGGGACCTACAATGAGCAGTTCTTC. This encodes CASSPRTGTYNEQFF. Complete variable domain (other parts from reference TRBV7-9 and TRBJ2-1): DTGVSQNPRHKITKRGQNVTFRCDPISEHNRLYWYRQTLGQGPEFLTYFQNEAQLEKSRLLSDRFSAERPKGSFSTLEIQRTEQGDSAMYLCASSPRTGTYNEQFFGPGTRLTVL.

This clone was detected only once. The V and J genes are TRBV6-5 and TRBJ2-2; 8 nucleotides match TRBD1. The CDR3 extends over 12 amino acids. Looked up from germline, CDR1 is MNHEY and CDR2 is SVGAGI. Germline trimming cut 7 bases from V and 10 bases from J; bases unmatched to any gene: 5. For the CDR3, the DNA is TGTGCCAGCATGGACAGGGCGGAGGAGCTGTTTTTT. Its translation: CASMDRAEELFF.

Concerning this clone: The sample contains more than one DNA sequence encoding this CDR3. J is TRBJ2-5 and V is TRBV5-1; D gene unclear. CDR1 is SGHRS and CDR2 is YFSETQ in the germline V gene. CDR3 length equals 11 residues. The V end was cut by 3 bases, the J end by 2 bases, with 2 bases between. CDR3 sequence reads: CASSSQETQYF. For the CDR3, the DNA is TGCGCCAGCAGCTCACAAGAGACCCAGTACTTC. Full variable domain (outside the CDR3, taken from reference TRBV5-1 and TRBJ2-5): KAGVTQTPRYLIKTRGQQVTLSCSPISGHRSVSWYQQTPGQGLQFLFEYFSETQRNKGNFPGRFSGRQFSNSRSEMNVSTLELGDSALYLCASSSQETQYFGPGTRLLVL.

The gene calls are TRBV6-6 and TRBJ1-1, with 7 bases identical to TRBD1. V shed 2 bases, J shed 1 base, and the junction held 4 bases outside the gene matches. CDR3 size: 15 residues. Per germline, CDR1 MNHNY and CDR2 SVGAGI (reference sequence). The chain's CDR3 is CASSYNRGQNTEAFF. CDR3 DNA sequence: TGTGCCAGCAGTTACAACAGGGGACAGAACACTGAAGCTTTCTTT.

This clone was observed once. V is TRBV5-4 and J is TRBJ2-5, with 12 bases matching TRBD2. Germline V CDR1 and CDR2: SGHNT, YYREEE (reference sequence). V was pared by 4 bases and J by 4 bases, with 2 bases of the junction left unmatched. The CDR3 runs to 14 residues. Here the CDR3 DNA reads TGTGCCAGCAGCCCGGGACTAGCGGGAGAGACCCAGTACTTC. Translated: CASSPGLAGETQYF.

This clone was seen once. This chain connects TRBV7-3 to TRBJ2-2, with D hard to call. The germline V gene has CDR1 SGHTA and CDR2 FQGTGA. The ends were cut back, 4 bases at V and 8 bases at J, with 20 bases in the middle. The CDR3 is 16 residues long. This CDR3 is CASSSRPDSLSGELFF. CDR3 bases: TGTGCCAGCAGCTCTCGACCCGACTCCTTATCAGGGGAGCTGTTTTTT.

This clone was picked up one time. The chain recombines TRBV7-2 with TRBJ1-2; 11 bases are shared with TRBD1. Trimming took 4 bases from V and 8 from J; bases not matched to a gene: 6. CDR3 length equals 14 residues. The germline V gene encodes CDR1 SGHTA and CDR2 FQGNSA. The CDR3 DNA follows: TGTGCCAGCAGCTCGGACAGGGGGCGAAGGGGCTACACCTTC. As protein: CASSSDRGRRGYTF.